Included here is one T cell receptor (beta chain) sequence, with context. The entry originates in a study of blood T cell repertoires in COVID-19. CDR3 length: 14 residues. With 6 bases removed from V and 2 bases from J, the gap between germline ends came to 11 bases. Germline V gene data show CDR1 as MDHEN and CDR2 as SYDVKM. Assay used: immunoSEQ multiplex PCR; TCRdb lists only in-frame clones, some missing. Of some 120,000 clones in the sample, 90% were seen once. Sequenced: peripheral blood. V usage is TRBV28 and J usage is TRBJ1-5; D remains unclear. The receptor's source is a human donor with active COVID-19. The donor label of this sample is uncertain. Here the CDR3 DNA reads TGTGCCAGCAGCAACTACGGGGGCAATCAGCCCCAGCATTTT. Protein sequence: CASSNYGGNQPQHF.